This entry lists 12 T cell receptor beta chains sequenced from one sample in a study of post-analysis software for immune sequencing data. The study, taken as a whole, reports: Patients carried a handful of TRBV segments more frequently than controls did, and TRBV5-6, TRBV5-1 and TRBV20-1 were among them.

The authors incorporated unique molecular identifiers into the TCR beta cDNA libraries. TCRdb redid the calling of the PCR reads with MiXCR, one entry per CDR3 protein. The sample carries about 810,000 distinct CDR3 sequences, under 70% recorded once. Their recognized antigens are unknown. Input material: blood. Receptors were obtained from a girl between 5 and 17 years old with multiple sclerosis.

V is TRBV9 and J is TRBJ2-4; D possibly corresponds to TRBD2 (5 bases). Looked up from germline, CDR1 is SGDLS and CDR2 is YYNGEE. This CDR3 is 15 amino acids long. V shed 0 bases and J shed 7 bases, with 14 bases lying between them. CDR3 DNA sequence: TGTGCCAGCAGCGTAGAGCCGGGGATTAGGAACATTCAGTACTTC. Residues: CASSVEPGIRNIQYF.

The rearrangement joins TRBV29-1 to TRBJ2-5; D possibly uses TRBD1 or TRBD2 (5 bases each). In germline, CDR1 is SQVTM, CDR2 ANQGSEA. The germline V and J ends were trimmed by 7 bases and 1 base, with 10 bases remaining between them. This CDR3 has 12 residues. As DNA, the CDR3 is TGCAGCGCCGGGGCCCTCCAAGAGACCCAGTACTTC. Translating gives CSAGALQETQYF.

The rearrangement links TRBV5-5 to TRBJ2-4; 11 bases align to TRBD2. The CDR3 is 16 amino acids. Germline CDR1 SGHKS, CDR2 YYEKEE (reference sequence). The V segment lost 2 bases and the J segment 3 bases; nucleotides outside the gene matches: 4. The DNA of the CDR3 is TGTGCCAGCAGCTTCTTAGCGGGGGGGCACAAAAACATTCAGTACTTC. It specifies CASSFLAGGHKNIQYF. The whole variable domain, filled in from reference TRBV5-5 and TRBJ2-4, reads DAGVTQSPTHLIKTRGQQVTLRCSPISGHKSVSWYQQVLGQGPQFIFQYYEKEERGRGNFPDRFSARQFPNYSSELNVNALLLGDSALYLCASSFLAGGHKNIQYFGAGTRLSVL.

The chain carries TRBV20-1 and TRBJ1-5; 8 bases map to TRBD1. The CDR3 runs 15 residues. J lost 1 base, V lost 6 bases, and 8 bases had no gene match. Germline CDR1 and CDR2: DFQATT and SNEGSKA (reference sequence). CDR3 protein: CSALGQGRSNQPQHF. The CDR3 DNA is TGCAGTGCCCTTGGACAGGGAAGGAGCAATCAGCCCCAGCATTTT.

The chain is built from TRBV20-1 and TRBJ2-7; D perhaps matches TRBD1 (6 bases). The DNA end lines up better with TRBJ2-1; the J call may be wrong. The CDR3 contains 14 residues. CDR1 is DFQATT, CDR2 SNEGSKA, per germline (reference sequence). CDR3 region: CSALRDPGGDEQFF. CDR3 nucleotides: TGCAGTGCATTGAGGGACCCTGGGGGCGATGAGCAGTTCTTC.

V usage is TRBV2 and J usage is TRBJ2-5; tentatively, D is TRBD2 (6 bases). V lost 6 bases to trimming and J lost 7 bases, with 24 bases between them. Germline CDR1 and CDR2: SNHLY and FYNNEI. The CDR3 length is 16 residues. For the CDR3, the DNA is TGTGCCAGCAGCCTGGGGCTCGGGACTGAGAGGGGGACCCAGTACTTC. This sequence encodes CASSLGLGTERGTQYF.

The V call is TRBV19, the J call TRBJ2-4; TRBD1 aligns across 9 bases. The J call may be faulty, since TRBJ2-7 better matches the DNA end. From germline, CDR1 is LNHDA and CDR2 SQIVND (reference sequence). CDR3 size: 16 residues. Written as DNA, the CDR3 is TGTGCCAGTAGCCCGGCATTTCGGACAGGGGTCCACGAGCAGTACTTC. Encoded protein: CASSPAFRTGVHEQYF.

The chain is built from TRBV11-1 and TRBJ2-1, with 7 bases that match TRBD2. Per germline, CDR1 SGHAT and CDR2 FQDESV (reference sequence). There are 13 residues in the CDR3. The junction had 7 bases not matched to a gene; V was cut back by 8 bases and J by 6 bases. The CDR3 loop is CASSLGGINEQFF. For the CDR3, the DNA is TGTGCCAGCTCTCTGGGGGGGATCAATGAGCAGTTCTTC.

This clonotype occurred a few times. The genes are TRBV25-1 and TRBJ2-7; D might be TRBD1 (6 bases). Germline values: CDR1 MGHDK, CDR2 SYGVNS. Trimming took 1 base from V and 3 from J, leaving 10 bases between them. This CDR3 has 14 residues. The CDR3 nucleotides read TGTGCCAGCAGTGAATTCAGGGGTGACTACGAGCAGTACTTC. Its protein is CASSEFRGDYEQYF.

This clonotype was counted between two and nine times. V is TRBV6-9 and J is TRBJ1-1; no reliable D call. The V end was cut by 4 bases, the J end by 2 bases, with 11 bases between. The CDR3 totals 14 residues. Germline lookup yields CDR1 MNHGY and CDR2 SVAAGI. The CDR3 region has the DNA TGTGCCAGCAGTTCCCCCGGCGTCAACACTGAAGCTTTCTTT. This sequence encodes CASSSPGVNTEAFF.

This clonotype is a singleton in its sample. This sequence joins TRBV20-1 and TRBJ2-6; no clear D gene. Trimming removed 3 bases at V and 1 base at J, with 7 bases between. This CDR3 contains 14 residues. Germline V lookup: CDR1 DFQATT, CDR2 SNEGSKA (reference sequence). The CDR3 reads CSASSGSGANVLTF. CDR3 in DNA: TGCAGTGCTAGCTCCGGGTCTGGGGCCAACGTCCTGACTTTC.

This clonotype was detected a few times. The rearrangement joins TRBV2 to TRBJ2-5; D not resolved. CDR1 is SNHLY, CDR2 FYNNEI, per germline. V dropped 6 bases and J dropped 5 bases, with 7 bases sitting between them. This CDR3 region has 11 residues. The DNA of the CDR3 is TGTGCCAGCAGGGATCTGGAGACCCAGTACTTC. Its protein product is CASRDLETQYF.